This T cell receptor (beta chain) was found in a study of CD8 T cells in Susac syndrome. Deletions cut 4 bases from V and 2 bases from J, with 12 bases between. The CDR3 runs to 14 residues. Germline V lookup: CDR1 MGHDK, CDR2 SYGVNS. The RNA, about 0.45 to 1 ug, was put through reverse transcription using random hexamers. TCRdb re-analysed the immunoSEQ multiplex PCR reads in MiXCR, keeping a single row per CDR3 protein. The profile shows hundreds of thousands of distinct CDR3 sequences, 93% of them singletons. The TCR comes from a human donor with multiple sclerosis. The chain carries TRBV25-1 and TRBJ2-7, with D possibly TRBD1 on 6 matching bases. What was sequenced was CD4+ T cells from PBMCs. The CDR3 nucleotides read TGTGCCAGCAGTGCTCTAGACAGGACCTACGAGCAGTACTTC. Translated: CASSALDRTYEQYF.